The 13 T cell receptor gamma chains listed next were all sequenced from one sample in a study of γδ T cells in repeated Plasmodium falciparum infection. With CATT, TCRdb re-called clones from the multiplex PCR reads. The sample consists of 27,000 or so gamma-chain clones, more than 1.4% of them appearing once. Gammadelta T cells were flow-sorted from PBMC into Vgamma9/Vdelta2+ and Vdelta2-negative populations for bulk analysis. The sequencing sample was made of gamma-delta T cells from blood. These receptors were obtained from a pool of human donors (malaria-infected and uninfected, not separated).

Concerning this clone itself: TCRdb's protein for this DNA is that of a much larger clone and differs from the translation at residue 10, likely a read error; the protein shown is the DNA translation. The chain joins TRGV9 to TRGJP. Germline V CDR1 and CDR2: GITISATS, ISYDGTV (reference sequence). The CDR3 runs to 17 residues. The CDR3 sequence is CALWEAKQEMGKKIKVF. In nucleotides, the CDR3 is TGTGCCTTGTGGGAGGCAAAACAAGAGATGGGCAAAAAAATCAAGGTATTT.

Points on this clone: The translation of this DNA and the TCRdb protein of a much larger clone differ at residue 6, probably owing to a read error; the protein shown here is translated from the DNA. The CDR3 reads CALWTGQELGKKIKVF. Here the CDR3 DNA reads TGTGCCTTGTGGACTGGACAAGAGTTGGGCAAAAAAATCAAGGTATTT. V gene TRGV9 combines with J gene TRGJP. TCRdb supplies no J gene; here it was assigned by aligning the nucleotide sequence to germline. Per the germline V gene, CDR1 is GITISATS and CDR2 is ISYDGTV (reference sequence). V lost 6 bases to trimming and J lost 4 bases; unmatched junction nucleotides: 6. CDR3 length: 16 amino acids.

Regarding this clone: The protein in TCRdb stems from a much larger clone and differs at residue 4 from this DNA's translation, likely a read error; here the protein is translated from the DNA. The same CDR3 can be traced to other DNA sequences in this sample. This chain uses TRGV9 with TRGJP. Germline matching of the DNA provided the J gene here, since TCRdb leaves it blank. The CDR3 has 18 amino acids. Per germline, CDR1 GITISATS and CDR2 ISYDGTV (reference sequence). The CDR3 DNA reads as TGTGCCTTGCGGGAGGTGCATGGAGGAGAGTTGGGCAAAAAAATCAAGGTATTT. Residues: CALREVHGGELGKKIKVF.

At least ten counts were recorded for this clone. A far larger clone is just one base off, so this is likely a read error. Other DNA sequences in this sample translate to the same CDR3. This chain joins TRGV9 and TRGJP. TCRdb supplies no J gene; here it was assigned by aligning the nucleotide sequence to germline. This CDR3 is 17 amino acids long. From germline, CDR1 is GITISATS and CDR2 ISYDGTV (reference sequence). This chain's CDR3 is CALWEVKQELGKKIKVF. CDR3 in DNA: TGTGCCCTGTGGGAGGTGAAGCAAGAGTTGGGCAAAAAAATCAAGGTATTT.

In the case of this clone: TCRdb's listed protein matches a much larger clone and diverges from this DNA's translation at residues 6 and 11, likely through a read error; the protein shown comes from the DNA. For the V gene the call is TRGV9; the J gene has no call. Germline CDR1 GITISATS, CDR2 ISYDGTV (reference sequence). This CDR3 region has 13 residues. CDR3 sequence: CALWRGSDWIRTF. The CDR3 DNA follows: TGTGCCTTGTGGAGGGGGAGTGATTGGATCAGGACGTTT.

The rearrangement uses TRGV9 and TRGJ1 or TRGJ2. Because TCRdb records no J gene, it was assigned here through a match of the DNA to germline. With 6 bases clipped from V and 4 bases from J, the junction kept 9 bases outside the gene matches. CDR3 length: 13 amino acids. Germline V lookup: CDR1 GITISATS, CDR2 ISYDGTV (reference sequence). CDR3 in DNA: TGTGCCTTGTGGAGGCTTCACTATTATAAGAAACTCTTT. Translated, it gives CALWRLHYYKKLF.

This clone was picked up a small number of times. The likely explanation is a read error, given a far larger clone one base away. The same CDR3 can be traced to other DNA sequences in this sample. V and J are TRGV9 and TRGJP. No J gene was available from TCRdb, and it was assigned here by a germline match of the DNA. Germline trimming cut 2 bases from V and 9 bases from J; bases unmatched to any gene: 13. The CDR3 spans 18 residues. Looked up from germline, CDR1 is GITISATS and CDR2 is ISYDGTV (reference sequence). The CDR3 DNA is TGTGCCTTGTGGGAGGGTACGAAAGAAGGGTTGGGCAAAAAAATCAAGGTATTT. Amino acid sequence: CALWEGTKEGLGKKIKVF.

There are many counts of this clone. It differs at one base from a far larger clone, so likely a read error. Distinct nucleotide sequences in the sample also encode this CDR3. This chain joins TRGV9 and TRGJP1. The CDR3 loop spans 15 amino acids. Per the germline V gene, CDR1 is GITISATS and CDR2 is ISYDGTV (reference sequence). The CDR3 protein is CALWEVHTTGWFKIF. Written as DNA, the CDR3 is TGCGCCTTGTGGGAGGTGCATACCACTGGTTGGTTCAAGATATTT.

In its sample, this clone was seen many times. A much more abundant neighbour one base away suggests this may be a read error. Different DNA sequences within this sample yield the same CDR3. The V and J genes are TRGV4 and TRGJ1 or TRGJ2. Germline CDR1 EGSTGY, CDR2 YDSYTSSV. This CDR3 has 14 residues. The CDR3 sequence: CATWDGKNYYKKLF. The CDR3 region has the DNA TGCGCCACCTGGGATGGAAAAAATTATTATAAGAAACTCTTT.

Ten or more counts support this clone. This probably arose from a read error, given a far larger clone one base away. Other DNA sequences in this specimen translate into the identical CDR3. No J gene was assigned, while the V gene was called as TRGV3. The germline V gene encodes CDR1 VTNTFY and CDR2 YDVSTARD (reference sequence). The CDR3 extends over 13 amino acids. The CDR3 nucleotides read TGTGCCACCTGGGACAGGCGGGGTTATAAGAAGCTCTTT. Residues: CATWDRRGYKKLF.

This clone was counted many times. The protein given by TCRdb reflects a much larger clone and differs at residue 11 from this DNA's translation, likely from a read error; the protein shown is the DNA's translation. The V and J genes are TRGV9 and TRGJP2. The V gene's germline CDR1 is GITISATS and CDR2 ISYDGTV (reference sequence). This CDR3 spans 16 amino acids. For the CDR3, the DNA is TGTGCCTTGTGGGAGGTGGTTGGGGGTAGTGTTTGGATCAAGACGTTT. This sequence encodes CALWEVVGGSVWIKTF.

This clone was observed a few times. It is likely a read error: a sequence one base away is far more abundant. Other DNA sequences in this specimen translate into the identical CDR3. This chain uses TRGV2 with TRGJ1 or TRGJ2. In the absence of a J gene in TCRdb, the DNA was matched to germline to assign it here. The germline CDR1 and CDR2 sequences are EGSNGY and YDSYNSKV. CDR3 size: 10 residues. For the CDR3, the DNA is TGTGCCACTTGGGACGTTAAGAAACTCTTT. Translated: CATWDVKKLF.

As concerns this clone: A far larger clone lies a single base away; this is likely a read error. The same CDR3 can be traced to other DNA sequences in this sample. No J gene was called, and the V gene is TRGV9. The CDR3 sequence is 13 residues long. Germline V gene lookup returns CDR1 GITISATS and CDR2 ISYDGTV (reference sequence). This CDR3 reads CALWEVQGIKKLF. The DNA for the CDR3 is TGTGCCTTGTGGGAGGTGCAGGGTATTAAGAAACTCTTC.